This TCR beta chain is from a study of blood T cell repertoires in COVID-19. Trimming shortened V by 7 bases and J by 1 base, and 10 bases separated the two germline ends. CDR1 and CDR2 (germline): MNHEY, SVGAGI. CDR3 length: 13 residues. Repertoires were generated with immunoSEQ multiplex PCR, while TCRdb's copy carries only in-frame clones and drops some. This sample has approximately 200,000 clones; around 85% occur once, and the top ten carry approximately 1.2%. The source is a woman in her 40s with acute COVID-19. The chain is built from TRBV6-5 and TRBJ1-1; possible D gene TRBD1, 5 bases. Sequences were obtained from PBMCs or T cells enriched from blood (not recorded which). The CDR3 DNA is TGTGCCAGCAAGATACAGGCGAACACTGAAGCTTTCTTT. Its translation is CASKIQANTEAFF.